This paragraph reports one T cell receptor (beta chain). Primers: 60 Vbeta forward and 13 Jbeta reverse. Study processing details: Later, an analysis found about 83 million unique TCR beta chains, and 9.5 million to 12 million of these were shared. The assay was immunoSEQ multiplex PCR, and TCRdb's table has in-frame clones only and misses some. For V, J and clone size, that table is used; D and trimming come from the DNA. The table includes around 110,000 clones, less than 80% detected once. Trimming took 5 bases from V and 5 from J; bases not matched to a gene: 6. CDR1 and CDR2 (germline): MNHEY, SMNVEV (reference sequence). The CDR3 runs to 15 residues. This specimen belongs to a study of cytomegalovirus exposure and HLA in healthy donors.

The rearrangement links TRBV27 to TRBJ2-1; TRBD2 aligns across 10 bases. Input material: PBMCs. This TCR derives from a man aged 30 to 45 in good health and CMV-seronegative. In DNA, the CDR3 is TGTGCCAGCAGTCCAAGGACTAGCGGACACAATGAGCAGTTCTTC. It is translated as CASSPRTSGHNEQFF.